This is a list of T cell receptor beta chains from one sample in a study of T cell responses to AZD1222 COVID-19 vaccine. Some clones are missing from TCRdb's copy, which holds only in-frame ones; the method was immunoSEQ multiplex PCR. The repertoire holds 100,000 to 150,000 clones, 85% to 95% seen once, with 5% to 7% in the top ten. The specimen was peripheral blood, collected on day 0 of AZD1222 vaccination. These receptors were collected from an adult in good health. Each CDR3 is given with its conserved first and last residue. D genes are given only for firm matches. A row's size may be missing; if present it is once, few, many or a size class.

>TRBJ1-1|TRBV2|.|.
TGTGCCAGCAGTGTCGCAGGCACTGAAGCTTTCTTT
CASSVAGTEAFF
>TRBJ2-7|TRBV5-4|.|TRBD1
TGTGCCAGTACGACCGGGACAGACAACTACGAGCAGTACTTC
CASTTGTDNYEQYF
>TRBJ1-1|TRBV18|.|.
TGTGCCAGCAGGGACACCATGAACACTGAAGCTTTCTTT
CASRDTMNTEAFF
>TRBJ2-5|TRBV23-1|.|.
TGCGCCAGCAGTCCCAAGCAGGGGCCATTCTCCCACCAAGAGACCCAGTACTTC
CASSPKQGPFSHQETQYF
>TRBJ1-4|TRBV19|.|.
TGTGCCAGTAGTAGGGGGCAGAAACTGTTTTTT
CASSRGQKLFF
>TRBJ2-7|TRBV10-3|.|TRBD2
TGTGCCATCAGTGAAAGGCTTAGCGGGGGTCTCTCCTACGAGCAGTACTTC
CAISERLSGGLSYEQYF
>TRBJ2-7|TRBV4-1|.|TRBD1
TGCGCCAGCAGCTTACACAGGGGGATCAACGAGCAGTACTTC
CASSLHRGINEQYF
>TRBJ1-1|TRBV11-1|.|.
TGTGCCAGCAGCTTAGCTCGGTCTAACACTGAAGCTTTCTTT
CASSLARSNTEAFF
>TRBJ1-1|TRBV12-3/TRBV12-4|once|.
TGTGCCAGCAGTTCACCCGCAGCTGAAGCTTTCTTT
CASSSPAAEAFF
>TRBJ1-6|TRBV11-1|.|.
TGTGCCAGCAGCCTCTCTAGGGGCCGTTCACCCCTCCACTTT
CASSLSRGRSPLHF
>TRBJ2-3|TRBV10-1|.|.
TGCGCCAGCAGTGAGGACGCCGCAGATACGCAGTATTTT
CASSEDAADTQYF
>TRBJ2-7|TRBV2|.|.
TGTGCCAGCAGTGCTGACACTTCCTACGAGCAGTACTTC
CASSADTSYEQYF
>TRBJ2-7|TRBV6-5|.|TRBD2
TGTGCCAGCAGTCTGACTAGCATAGTGTACGAGCAGTACTTC
CASSLTSIVYEQYF
>TRBJ2-7|TRBV11-1|.|TRBD1
TGTGCCAGCAGCACGAGACAGGGAAGCTACGAGCAGTACTTC
CASSTRQGSYEQYF
>TRBJ2-3|TRBV9|.|TRBD2
TGTGCCAGCAGCGTAGGTGCGGGGGGCGCGCAGTATTTT
CASSVGAGGAQYF
>TRBJ1-2|TRBV6-5|.|.
TGTGCCAGCAACCTCGACACTATGAGAAGCTACACCTTC
CASNLDTMRSYTF
>TRBJ1-2|TRBV28|.|TRBD1
TGTGCCAGCAGTGTTACAGGGGGGAATGACTATGGCTACACCTTC
CASSVTGGNDYGYTF
>TRBJ1-4|TRBV5-1|.|TRBD1
TGCGCCAGCAGCTTGTACGGGACAGGGGTAGAAAAACTGTTTTTT
CASSLYGTGVEKLFF
>TRBJ2-2|TRBV5-1|.|.
TGCGCCAGCAGTGGGGTTGGGAGTCCGAACACCGGGGAGCTGTTTTTT
CASSGVGSPNTGELFF
>TRBJ1-1|TRBV4-2|once|.
TGTGCCAGCAGCCAAGAGGTTTCAGGGGTTGGAACTGAAGCTTTCTTT
CASSQEVSGVGTEAFF
>TRBJ2-2|TRBV9|.|TRBD1
TGTGCCAGCAGCGCCACAGGGGGCGCAGCCGGGGAGCTGTTTTTT
CASSATGGAAGELFF
>TRBJ1-2|TRBV7-2|.|TRBD1
TGTGCCAGCAGCCTATGGGACAGGGAACCCGGCTACACCTTC
CASSLWDREPGYTF
>TRBJ1-1|TRBV30|.|.
TGTGCCTGTACCCTTTGGGGGCGCGGGGAGGTTGAAGCTTTCTTT
CACTLWGRGEVEAFF
>TRBJ2-6|TRBV6-5|.|.
TGTGCCAGCCGCTCCCCAGACTCTGGGGCCAACGTCCTGACTTTC
CASRSPDSGANVLTF
>TRBJ2-2|TRBV7-6|.|.
TGTGCCAGCAGCCGGAGGACAGAGAACACCGGGGAGCTGTTTTTT
CASSRRTENTGELFF
>TRBJ2-1|TRBV7-9|.|TRBD1
TGTGCCAGCAGCCTCCAGCCGGGACAGGGGAATCGGAATGAGCAGTTCTTC
CASSLQPGQGNRNEQFF
>TRBJ2-1|TRBV7-9|.|.
TGTGCCAGCAGCCCATCCCGGGCACACAGAGCCGGCAATGAGCAGTTCTTC
CASSPSRAHRAGNEQFF
>TRBJ1-2|TRBV4-2|.|TRBD1
TGTGCCAGCAGCCAGGGACAGGGCGATGGCTACACCTTC
CASSQGQGDGYTF
>TRBJ1-1|TRBV6-5|.|.
TGTGCCAGCAGCTCGGACGGGGAGGACACTGAAGCTTTCTTT
CASSSDGEDTEAFF
>TRBJ1-6|TRBV4-3|once|TRBD1
TGCGCCAGCAGCCAGGAACATGGACAGGGTTCAAATTCACCCCTCCACTTT
CASSQEHGQGSNSPLHF
>TRBJ1-5|TRBV12-3/TRBV12-4|.|.
TGTGCCAGCAGTCCCCAGGATCAGCCCCAGCATTTT
CASSPQDQPQHF
>TRBJ2-1|TRBV30|.|.
TGTGCCTGGAGTGCAGTCAGCGGGAATGAGCAGTTCTTC
CAWSAVSGNEQFF
>TRBJ1-4|TRBV28|.|.
TGTGCCAGCAGTCATGGGGGACAAGCAACTAATGAAAAACTGTTTTTT
CASSHGGQATNEKLFF
>TRBJ1-1|TRBV21-1|.|.
TGTGCCAGCAGCCCGAACACTGAAGCTTTCTTT
CASSPNTEAFF
>TRBJ1-1|TRBV30|.|TRBD1
TGTGCCTCCTACTCAGGGGGCACTGAAGCTTTCTTT
CASYSGGTEAFF
>TRBJ2-5|TRBV5-4|.|.
TGTGCCAGCAGCTTGGTGGGGGAGGGGGAAGAGACCCAGTACTTC
CASSLVGEGEETQYF
>TRBJ1-6|TRBV30|.|.
TGTGCCTCCCACGACAGTATCAATTCACCCCTCCACTTT
CASHDSINSPLHF